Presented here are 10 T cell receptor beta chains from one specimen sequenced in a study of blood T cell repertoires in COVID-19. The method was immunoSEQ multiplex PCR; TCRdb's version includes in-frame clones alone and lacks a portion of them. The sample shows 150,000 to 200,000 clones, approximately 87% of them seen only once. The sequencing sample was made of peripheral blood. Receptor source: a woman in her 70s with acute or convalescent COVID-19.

For the CDR3, the DNA is TGTGCCAGCAGCTTAGCTCGTGGGACAGGTATGAACACTGAAGCTTTCTTT. As protein: CASSLARGTGMNTEAFF. The V and J genes are TRBV7-9 and TRBJ1-1; 8 bases align to TRBD1. Germline V lookup: CDR1 SEHNR, CDR2 FQNEAQ (reference sequence). The CDR3 extends over 17 amino acids. J was trimmed by 0 bases and V by 0 bases; bases with no gene match: 6.

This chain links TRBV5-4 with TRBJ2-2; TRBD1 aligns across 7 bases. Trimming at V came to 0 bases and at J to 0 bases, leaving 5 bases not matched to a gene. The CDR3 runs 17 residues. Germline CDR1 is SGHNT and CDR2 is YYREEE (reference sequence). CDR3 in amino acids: CASSLGRQGSNTGELFF. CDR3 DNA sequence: TGTGCCAGCAGCTTGGGACGACAGGGATCGAACACCGGGGAGCTGTTTTTT.

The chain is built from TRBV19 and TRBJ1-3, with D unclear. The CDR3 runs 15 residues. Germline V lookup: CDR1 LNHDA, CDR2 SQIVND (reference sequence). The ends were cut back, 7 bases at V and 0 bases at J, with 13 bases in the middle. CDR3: CASTVGWSSGNTIYF. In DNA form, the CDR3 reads TGTGCCAGTACGGTGGGTTGGAGCTCTGGAAACACCATATATTTT.

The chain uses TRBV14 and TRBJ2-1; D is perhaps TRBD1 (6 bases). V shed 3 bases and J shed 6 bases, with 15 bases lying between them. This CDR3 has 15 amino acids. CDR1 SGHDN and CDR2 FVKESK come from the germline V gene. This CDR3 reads CASSHSGVRSNEQFF. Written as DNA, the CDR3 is TGTGCCAGCAGCCACTCAGGGGTAAGGAGCAATGAGCAGTTCTTC.

Written as DNA, the CDR3 is TGCAGCGTTGCGAGGAACACTGAAGCTTTCTTT. Translated: CSVARNTEAFF. This chain connects TRBV29-1 to TRBJ1-1; unclear D gene. The V gene's germline CDR1 is SQVTM and CDR2 ANQGSEA. The CDR3 spans 11 residues. Trimming stripped 4 bases from V and 1 base from J, with 4 bases between.

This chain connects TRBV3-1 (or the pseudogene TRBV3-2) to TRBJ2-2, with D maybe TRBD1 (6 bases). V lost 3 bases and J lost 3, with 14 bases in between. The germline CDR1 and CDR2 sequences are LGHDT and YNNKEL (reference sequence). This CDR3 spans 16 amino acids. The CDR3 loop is CASSHPTGPHTGELFF. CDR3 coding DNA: TGTGCCAGCAGCCACCCCACAGGGCCTCACACCGGGGAGCTGTTTTTT.

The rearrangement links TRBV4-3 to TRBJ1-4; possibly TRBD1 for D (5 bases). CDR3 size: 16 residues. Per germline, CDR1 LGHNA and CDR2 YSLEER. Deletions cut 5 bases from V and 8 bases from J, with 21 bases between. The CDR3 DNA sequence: TGCGCCAGCAGCGGAGGGAGACGAGGGGCTTACGAAAAACTGTTTTTT. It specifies CASSGGRRGAYEKLFF.

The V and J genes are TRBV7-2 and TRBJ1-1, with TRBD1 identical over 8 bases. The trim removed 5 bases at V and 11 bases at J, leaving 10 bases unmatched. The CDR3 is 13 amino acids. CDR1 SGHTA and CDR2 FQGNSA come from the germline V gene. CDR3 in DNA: TGTGCCAGCAGCCGAAATCCCCGGGACAGGGCTTTCTTT. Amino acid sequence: CASSRNPRDRAFF.

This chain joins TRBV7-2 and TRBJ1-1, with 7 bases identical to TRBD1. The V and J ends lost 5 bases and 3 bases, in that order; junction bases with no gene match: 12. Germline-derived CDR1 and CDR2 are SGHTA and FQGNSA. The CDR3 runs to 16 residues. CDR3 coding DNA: TGTGCCAGCAGCCCCCAGGACAGGCGGGGATACACTGAAGCTTTCTTT. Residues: CASSPQDRRGYTEAFF.

CDR3 bases: TGCGCCAGCAGCCCCGGGACAGCTAACACTGAAGCTTTCTTT. It translates to CASSPGTANTEAFF. The chain joins TRBV4-1 to TRBJ1-1; 7 bases are shared with TRBD1. The CDR3 contains 14 residues. V dropped 4 bases and J dropped 2; count of bases not matched to a gene: 4. Per germline, CDR1 MGHRA and CDR2 YSYEKL.